These 16 T cell receptor beta chains share one sample of origin, sequenced in a study of breast tumors, draining lymph nodes, adjacent tissues. MiXCR, run by TCRdb on the multiplex PCR reads, gives a single entry per CDR3 protein. The top ten hold 6.5% to 8% of the sample, which has tens of thousands of distinct CDR3 sequences, more than 20% seen once. What was sequenced was breast tumor tissue. These TCRs come from a female donor with breast cancer. Some clones in this sample may be carry-over from other donors' samples.

This clonotype has a count of ten or more. The V call is TRBV2, the J call TRBJ1-5, with D perhaps TRBD1 (5 bases). CDR3 length equals 15 residues. Germline CDR1 SNHLY, CDR2 FYNNEI. Trimming cost V 5 bases and J 3 bases, with 14 bases left between them. In DNA, the CDR3 is TGTGCCAGCAGTCGGGACGGCGCTGACAATCAGCCCCAGCATTTT. Amino acids: CASSRDGADNQPQHF.

A remark on this clonotype: A read error is possible here, since a much larger clone lies one base away. The chain couples TRBV28 to TRBJ2-7; no clear D. Germline CDR1 MDHEN, CDR2 SYDVKM. V was pared by 4 bases and J by 2 bases, with 15 bases between. The CDR3 is 15 residues long. The DNA of the CDR3 is TGTGCCAGCAGTTCGAACAACATGGTCCCCTACGAGCAGTACTTC. Protein product: CASSSNNMVPYEQYF.

This clonotype was seen many times. The rearrangement joins TRBV4-1 to TRBJ2-7; D remains unclear. Per the germline V gene, CDR1 is MGHRA and CDR2 is YSYEKL. This CDR3 region has 17 residues. Trimming cost V 1 base and J 2 bases, with 18 bases left between them. Here the CDR3 DNA reads TGCGCCAGCAGCCAAGTGGCTTTTTTCGCGTCGGCCTACGAGCAGTACTTC. It codes for CASSQVAFFASAYEQYF.

The table lists this clonotype with many counts. The chain has TRBV25-1 and TRBJ2-7; D may be TRBD1 (5 bases). There are 14 residues in the CDR3. Per germline, CDR1 MGHDK and CDR2 SYGVNS. With 5 bases removed from V and 2 bases from J, the gap between germline ends came to 13 bases. The CDR3, as DNA: TGTGCCAGCAGTAGAGACAGTGGGGCCTACGAGCAGTACTTC. This translates into CASSRDSGAYEQYF.

The table lists this clonotype with many counts. The V call is TRBV19, the J call TRBJ1-5; D uncertain. Trimming removed 1 base from V and 0 bases from J, with 7 bases in between. The CDR3 is made up of 15 amino acids. In germline, CDR1 is LNHDA, CDR2 SQIVND (reference sequence). The CDR3 DNA reads TGTGCCAGTAGTATAGGGACTCATAGCAATCAGCCCCAGCATTTT. It translates to CASSIGTHSNQPQHF.

This clonotype was detected ten times or more. The rearrangement links TRBV2 to TRBJ1-5; possibly TRBD1 for D (5 bases). V was trimmed by 11 bases and J by 5 bases, leaving 16 bases between them. CDR1 and CDR2 (germline): SNHLY, FYNNEI. This CDR3 has 13 amino acids. The CDR3 is CAVSARGYQPQHF. DNA for the CDR3: TGTGCCGTGTCAGCGAGGGGATATCAGCCCCAGCATTTT.

Worth noting for this clonotype: With a much larger clone just one base away, this may be a read error. V is TRBV30 and J is TRBJ2-1; D is ambiguous. Germline values: CDR1 GTSNPN, CDR2 SVGIG (reference sequence). The CDR3 extends over 12 amino acids. The CDR3 nucleotides are TGTGCCTGTTCCAGGACCTACAATGAGCGGTTCTTC. Its translation: CACSRTYNERFF.

This clonotype was seen at least ten times. The chain recombines TRBV5-8 with TRBJ2-7; possible D gene TRBD2, 6 bases. The V end was cut by 4 bases, the J end by 5 bases, with 10 bases between. CDR3 size: 12 residues. Germline V lookup: CDR1 SGHTS, CDR2 YDEGEE. CDR3 in amino acids: CASSQDYHEQYF. Here the CDR3 DNA reads TGTGCCAGCAGCCAGGACTACCACGAGCAGTACTTC. The variable domain in full, completed from reference TRBV5-8 and TRBJ2-7, reads EAGVTQSPTHLIKTRGQQATLRCSPISGHTSVYWYQQALGLGLQFLLWYDEGEERNRGNFPPRFSGRQFPNYSSELNVNALELEDSALYLCASSQDYHEQYFGPGTRLTVT.

This clonotype was found many times. The J gene is TRBJ2-7, the V gene TRBV27, with D perhaps being TRBD1 or TRBD2 (5 bases each). V was shortened by 3 bases and J by 1 base, with 16 bases between the two germline ends. CDR3 length equals 16 residues. Per the germline V gene, CDR1 is MNHEY and CDR2 is SMNVEV (reference sequence). In nucleotides, the CDR3 is TGTGCCAGCAGTTTTAGGGGACGGGGAGTGTCCTACGAGCAGTACTTC. Protein sequence: CASSFRGRGVSYEQYF.

By proportion, this clonotype is medium-sized. V gene TRBV18 combines with J gene TRBJ2-5, with D hard to call. Germline V gene lookup returns CDR1 KGHSH and CDR2 LQKENI. This CDR3 comprises 15 residues. V lost 3 bases to trimming and J lost 4 bases, with 15 bases between them. CDR3 sequence: CASSPGNTLRETQYF. In DNA, the CDR3 is TGTGCCAGCTCACCGGGGAACACCCTGAGAGAGACCCAGTACTTC.

This clonotype was seen many times. This sequence joins TRBV10-3 and TRBJ2-3; TRBD1 matches at 7 bases. This CDR3 has 15 residues. Germline V gene data show CDR1 as ENHRY and CDR2 as SYGVKD. V lost 2 bases and J lost 6; bases outside the gene matches: 8. The CDR3 DNA follows: TGTGCCATCAGTGAGCCGACAGGGATTAAGGATACGCAGTATTTT. Amino acid sequence: CAISEPTGIKDTQYF.

The sample holds many counts of this clonotype. V usage is TRBV5-6 and J usage is TRBJ2-7, with D tentatively TRBD2 (5 bases). Per the germline V gene, CDR1 is SGHDT and CDR2 is YYEEEE. The CDR3 spans 14 residues. Between the trimmed V and J ends, which lost 1 base and 3 bases, there was a span of 11 bases. Here the CDR3 DNA reads TGTGCCAGCAGCTTGTGGGCAGAGGGCTACGAGCAGTACTTC. This gives the protein CASSLWAEGYEQYF.

Comments on this clonotype: A read error may produce the germline difference seen at one junction end. The genes are TRBV9 and TRBJ2-1; the D gene is possibly TRBD1 (5 bases). Germline loops: CDR1 SGDLS, CDR2 YYNGEE. This CDR3 is built from 15 residues. For the CDR3, the DNA is TGTGCCAGCGGCGTTGACAGCCTCTCCTACAATGAGCAGTTCTTC. Protein: CASGVDSLSYNEQFF. The whole variable domain, remainder taken from reference TRBV9 and TRBJ2-1, is DSGVTQTPKHLITATGQRVTLRCSPRSGDLSVYWYQQSLDQGLQFLIQYYNGEERAKGNILERFSAQQFPDLHSELNLSSLELGDSALYFCASGVDSLSYNEQFFGPGTRLTVL.

This clonotype is termed medium-sized (0.01 to 0.1%). The genes are TRBV4-1 and TRBJ2-3; TRBD1 matches at 8 bases. This CDR3 has 18 amino acids. Germline lookup yields CDR1 MGHRA and CDR2 YSYEKL. The junction had 14 bases not matched to a gene; V was cut back by 4 bases and J by 2 bases. The CDR3 bases are TGCGCCAGCAGCCCCCAACTCCCGACAGGGGTCATCACAGATACGCAGTATTTT. Translation gives CASSPQLPTGVITDTQYF.

This clonotype has just one count. The junction shows a germline mismatch at one end, possibly a read error. The chain links TRBV5-1 to TRBJ2-7; perhaps TRBD2 as D (5 bases). Germline assignment: CDR1 SGHRS and CDR2 YFSETQ. CDR3 length: 13 residues. CDR3 in amino acids: CASSFEGEDEQYF. The CDR3 nucleotides read TGCGCCAGCAGCTTCGAGGGAGAGGACGAGCAGTACTTT.

In the case of this clonotype: A read error may explain this, as a much larger clone is one base away. The chain uses TRBV7-9 and TRBJ1-4; 8 bases map to TRBD1. This CDR3 comprises 15 residues. The germline CDR1 and CDR2 sequences are SEHNR and FQNEAQ (reference sequence). The CDR3 DNA is TGTGCCAGCAGTCGAGACAGGGGAATGGGAGAAAAACTGGTTTTT. Translation: CASSRDRGMGEKLVF.